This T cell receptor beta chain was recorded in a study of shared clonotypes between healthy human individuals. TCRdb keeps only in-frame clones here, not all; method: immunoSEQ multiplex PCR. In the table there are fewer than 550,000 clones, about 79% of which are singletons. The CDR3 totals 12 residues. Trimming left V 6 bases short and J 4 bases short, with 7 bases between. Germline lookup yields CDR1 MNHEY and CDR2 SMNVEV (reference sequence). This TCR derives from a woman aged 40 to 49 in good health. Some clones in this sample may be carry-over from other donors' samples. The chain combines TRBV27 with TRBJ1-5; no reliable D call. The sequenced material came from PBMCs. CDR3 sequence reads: CASRQQNQPQHF. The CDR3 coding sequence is TGTGCCAGCAGGCAGCAGAATCAGCCCCAGCATTTT.